This is a list of T cell receptor beta chains from one sample in a study of cytomegalovirus exposure and HLA in healthy donors. The protocol was immunoSEQ multiplex PCR, while the TCRdb copy is restricted to in-frame clones and leaves out a portion. Of under 200,000 clones listed, about three quarters are singletons. Sample: PBMCs. Every receptor here comes from a girl between 5 and 17 years old in good health and CMV-seronegative. Each CDR3 is given with its conserved first and last residue. A D gene is named only where the DNA matches it firmly. Clone size is not always given. Where it is, it says once, few, many or a class for expanded clones.

>TRBV9|TRBJ2-2|NA|NA
TGTGCCAGCAGCGTAGGAAGCGTTACCGGGGAGCTGTTTTTT
CASSVGSVTGELFF
>TRBV7-6|TRBJ1-3|few|NA
TGTGCCAGCAGCCCGCGGCTCGGCGGCACCATATATTTT
CASSPRLGGTIYF
>TRBV14|TRBJ2-1|NA|NA
TGTGCCAGCAGCCAATTAGTCTACAATGAGCAGTTCTTC
CASSQLVYNEQFF
>TRBV10-2|TRBJ2-2|NA|NA
TGCGCCAGCAGTGAGTACGGACAGTACACCGGGGAGCTGTTTTTT
CASSEYGQYTGELFF
>TRBV7-6|TRBJ1-1|NA|TRBD1
TGTGCCAGCAGCTTACAGGGGGACACTGAAGCTTTCTTT
CASSLQGDTEAFF
>TRBV18|TRBJ1-3|NA|NA
TGTGCCAGCTCACCATCGGCGGACTCTGGAAACACCATATATTTT
CASSPSADSGNTIYF
>TRBV4-1|TRBJ2-7|NA|NA
TGCGCCAGCAGCCAGACCACGGACAGAACCTACGAGCAGTACTTC
CASSQTTDRTYEQYF
>TRBV29-1|TRBJ1-1|NA|NA
TGCAGCGTTGAATTACGCGGGAAGAACACTGAAGCTTTCTTT
CSVELRGKNTEAFF
>TRBV5-1|TRBJ2-2|NA|NA
TGCGCCAGCAGCTTAACAGTGACCGGGGAGCTGTTTTTT
CASSLTVTGELFF
>TRBV6-1|TRBJ2-5|NA|NA
TGTGCCAGCAGTGAACGTTCCACCCAGTACTTC
CASSERSTQYF
>TRBV7-9|TRBJ1-5|once|NA
TGTGCCAGCAGCGAGACTTCGGGCAATCAGCCCCAGCATTTT
CASSETSGNQPQHF
>TRBV29-1|TRBJ1-5|NA|NA
TGCAGCGTGGCCACAGGGAACGGGTATCAGCCCCAGCATTTT
CSVATGNGYQPQHF
>TRBV6-5|TRBJ2-7|NA|TRBD2
TGTGCCAGCGGGACTAGCGCCTCCTACGAGCAGTACTTC
CASGTSASYEQYF
>TRBV7-9|TRBJ1-1|NA|TRBD1
TGTGCCAGCAGACCCGGGACAGGGGCTGAAGCTTTCTTT
CASRPGTGAEAFF
>TRBV6-1|TRBJ1-2|NA|NA
TGTGCCAGCAACCAAGCCCAGGGATCGGGCTATGGCTACACCTTC
CASNQAQGSGYGYTF
>TRBV28|TRBJ2-7|NA|NA
TGTGCCAGCAGGCAAGGGCCCCGCGGGGAGCAGTACTTC
CASRQGPRGEQYF
>TRBV7-3|TRBJ1-1|NA|NA
TGTGCCAGCAGCCCCTCGGCAGCGCACACTGAAGCTTTCTTT
CASSPSAAHTEAFF
>TRBV6-5|TRBJ2-5|NA|NA
TGTGCCAGCAGTTACGATCCGGGACTCAGGGAGACCCAGTACTTC
CASSYDPGLRETQYF
>TRBV14|TRBJ1-1|NA|TRBD1
TGTGCCAGCAGCATCCACAGGGGTGCTTTCTTT
CASSIHRGAFF
>TRBV14|TRBJ1-2|NA|TRBD1
TGTGCCAGCAGCCGACAGACAGGGTTGAACTATGGCTACACCTTC
CASSRQTGLNYGYTF
>TRBV5-4|TRBJ1-6|NA|NA
TGTGCCAGCAGCTTGGAGGCCAGGGGCTATAATTCACCCCTCCACTTT
CASSLEARGYNSPLHF
>TRBV7-3|TRBJ2-1|NA|TRBD2
TGTGCCAGCAGCTTATCGGGTTCGGGGGGGCATGAGCAGTTCTTC
CASSLSGSGGHEQFF
>TRBV12-2|TRBJ2-3|NA|NA
TGTGCAAGTCGCTTCACAGGGATAGCAGATACGCAGTATTTT
CASRFTGIADTQYF
>TRBV10-3|TRBJ2-3|few|NA
TGTGCCATCAGACAAACGGGGGGCCAACTCACAGATACGCAGTATTTT
CAIRQTGGQLTDTQYF
>TRBV9|TRBJ2-7|NA|NA
TGTGCCAGCAGCGTAGAAGCAGGGGCCTCCTACGAGCAGTACTTC
CASSVEAGASYEQYF